The 24 T cell receptor beta chains listed next were all sequenced from one sample in a study of CD8 T cells in Susac syndrome. It was with random hexamers that 0.5 to 1 ug RNA was reverse transcribed. TCRdb processed the immunoSEQ multiplex PCR reads anew with MiXCR; each CDR3 protein has one entry. The table lists fewer than 250,000 distinct CDR3 sequences, 80% to 95% of them singletons. Source material: CD4+ T cells from PBMCs. These TCRs come from a human donor in good health.

The gene calls are TRBV12-3 or TRBV12-4 and TRBJ1-2, with D possibly being TRBD1 (5 bases). V was cut by 5 bases and J by 8 bases, with 15 bases left in between. This CDR3 has 13 amino acids. DNA of the CDR3: TGTGCCAGCAGTGGGGGAAGGGGCTGGGGCTACACCTTC. Encoded protein: CASSGGRGWGYTF.

V usage is TRBV24-1 and J usage is TRBJ2-2, with unresolved D. V was trimmed by 3 bases and J by 4 bases, leaving 11 bases between them. The length of the CDR3 is 15 residues. Germline V gives CDR1 KGHDR, CDR2 SFDVKD. This CDR3 is CATSDPLGVTGELFF. CDR3 DNA sequence: TGTGCCACCAGTGATCCCCTTGGGGTCACCGGGGAGCTGTTTTTT.

The V gene is TRBV7-8, the J gene TRBJ2-3, with 12 bases lining up with TRBD2. V shed 3 bases, J shed 4 bases, and the junction held 2 bases outside the gene matches. The CDR3 runs to 15 residues. Germline CDR1 SGHVS, CDR2 FQNEAQ. In nucleotides, the CDR3 is TGTGCCAGCAGCTTCACTAGCGGGGGGCCAGATACGCAGTATTTT. Translating it yields CASSFTSGGPDTQYF.

The genes are TRBV7-8 and TRBJ1-5; D unresolved. This CDR3 is built from 14 residues. Germline V gives CDR1 SGHVS, CDR2 FQNEAQ. Trimming removed 1 base at V and 6 bases at J, with 10 bases between. In nucleotides, the CDR3 is TGTGCCAGCAGCTTAGTAGGTCCTTTTCAGCCCCAGCATTTT. Amino acid sequence: CASSLVGPFQPQHF.

This chain links TRBV10-3 with TRBJ1-1; D uncertain. Looked up from germline, CDR1 is ENHRY and CDR2 is SYGVKD. The CDR3 consists of 14 residues. V lost 3 bases, J lost 0 bases, and 8 bases lay in between. The CDR3 region has the DNA TGTGCCATCAGTGATCAACTACTGAACACTGAAGCTTTCTTT. It encodes CAISDQLLNTEAFF.

The CDR3 protein is CASRSDSNTGELFF. The CDR3, as DNA: TGTGCCAGCAGATCGGACAGCAACACCGGGGAGCTGTTTTTT. The chain carries TRBV12-3 or TRBV12-4 and TRBJ2-2; weak D call: TRBD1 (6 bases). V dropped 6 bases and J dropped 2 bases, with 10 bases sitting between them. The CDR3 extends over 14 amino acids.

This sequence joins TRBV24-1 and TRBJ1-5; 7 nucleotides match TRBD1. This CDR3 contains 15 residues. CDR1 and CDR2 from the germline V gene are KGHDR and SFDVKD. The CDR3 coding sequence is TGTGACCCGAGGGAACAGGGGAATAGCAATCAGCCCCAGCATTTT. It codes for CDPREQGNSNQPQHF.

This chain connects TRBV28 to TRBJ1-5; no clear D. This CDR3 has 14 amino acids. Looked up from germline, CDR1 is MDHEN and CDR2 is SYDVKM. Trimming pared 2 bases from V and 2 bases from J, leaving 7 bases between. For the CDR3, the DNA is TGTGCCAGCAGTTTAGGCGTTCGCAATCAGCCCCAGCATTTT. Protein: CASSLGVRNQPQHF.

This chain joins TRBV6-6 and TRBJ1-6, with D perhaps matching TRBD1 (5 bases). The germline V and J ends were trimmed by 0 bases and 9 bases, with 12 bases remaining between them. In germline, CDR1 is MNHNY, CDR2 SVGAGI (reference sequence). The CDR3 is 15 amino acids. The CDR3 here is CASSYSMGLPSPLHF. CDR3 nucleotide sequence: TGTGCCAGCAGTTACTCGATGGGACTTCCTTCACCCCTCCACTTT.

The rearrangement joins TRBV18 to TRBJ2-3; no firm D call. V was cut by 3 bases and J by 6 bases, with 10 bases left in between. The CDR3 covers 13 residues. Germline lookup yields CDR1 KGHSH and CDR2 LQKENI. CDR3 protein: CASSPQQLDTQYF. The CDR3 DNA reads TGTGCCAGCTCACCCCAGCAATTGGATACGCAGTATTTT.

In DNA, the CDR3 is TGTGCCAGCAGTGAATCAAGCAAGGGGAACTATGGCTACACCTTC. This encodes CASSESSKGNYGYTF. The V gene is TRBV25-1, the J gene TRBJ1-2; possibly TRBD1 for D (5 bases). V was clipped by 1 base and J by 2 bases, with 11 bases between them. CDR1 MGHDK and CDR2 SYGVNS come from the germline V gene. This CDR3 is 15 amino acids long.

This chain joins TRBV20-1 and TRBJ1-5; D not resolved. The CDR3 runs to 14 residues. V lost 1 base, J lost 2 bases, and 9 bases lay in between. The germline V gene has CDR1 DFQATT and CDR2 SNEGSKA (reference sequence). CDR3 DNA: TGCAGTGCTAGAGCGACGGTCGGCAATCAGCCCCAGCATTTT. This gives the protein CSARATVGNQPQHF.

The rearrangement links TRBV2 to TRBJ2-7; D is ambiguous. With 6 bases removed from V and 2 bases from J, the gap between germline ends came to 8 bases. Germline CDR1 and CDR2: SNHLY and FYNNEI. This CDR3 is 12 amino acids long. This chain's CDR3 is CASRYRTYEQYV. The CDR3 DNA reads as TGTGCCAGCAGATACAGAACCTACGAGCAGTACGTC.

The gene calls are TRBV20-1 and TRBJ2-1; 11 nucleotides align to TRBD2. CDR1 and CDR2 from the germline V gene are DFQATT and SNEGSKA (reference sequence). The CDR3 extends over 17 amino acids. The V and J ends lost 5 bases and 7 bases, in that order; junction bases with no gene match: 16. CDR3 sequence: CSAVTYQTSGERNEQFF. As DNA, the CDR3 is TGCAGTGCTGTTACGTACCAGACTAGCGGGGAAAGGAATGAGCAGTTCTTC.

V gene TRBV6-2 or TRBV6-3 combines with J gene TRBJ2-5; D not certain. The ends were cut back, 2 bases at V and 3 bases at J, with 10 bases in the middle. This CDR3 region has 14 residues. Per the germline V gene, CDR1 is MNHEY and CDR2 is SVGEGT. The DNA of the CDR3 is TGTGCCAGCAGTTACAGCAGGCGGAAAGAGACCCAGTACTTC. Translation gives CASSYSRRKETQYF.

The CDR3 protein is CASSAQGLNTEAFF. In DNA form, the CDR3 reads TGTGCCAGCAGTGCCCAGGGATTGAACACTGAAGCTTTCTTT. The rearrangement joins TRBV2 to TRBJ1-1; perhaps TRBD1 as D (5 bases). The CDR3 length is 14 residues. Germline assignment: CDR1 SNHLY and CDR2 FYNNEI. V was trimmed by 4 bases and J by 0 bases, leaving 9 bases between them.

J is TRBJ2-7 and V is TRBV4-1; D possibly corresponds to TRBD2 (6 bases). The CDR3 consists of 13 residues. The V end was cut by 4 bases, the J end by 3 bases, with 10 bases between. Looked up from germline, CDR1 is MGHRA and CDR2 is YSYEKL. Here the CDR3 reads CASSRGTFYEQYF. The DNA for the CDR3 is TGCGCCAGCAGCCGCGGGACTTTCTACGAGCAGTACTTC.

The chain uses TRBV7-9 and TRBJ2-5, with 10 bases lining up with TRBD2. This CDR3 is built from 16 residues. Germline CDR1 SEHNR, CDR2 FQNEAQ (reference sequence). The V gene end was trimmed by 1 base and the J gene end by 4 bases; junction bases not matched to a gene: 6. The CDR3 reads CASSLESGLARETQYF. The CDR3 nucleotides are TGTGCCAGCAGCTTAGAGTCGGGACTAGCGAGAGAGACCCAGTACTTC.

V usage is TRBV3-1 and J usage is TRBJ2-7, with D possibly being TRBD2 (5 bases). The V and J ends lost 1 base and 2 bases respectively, with 15 bases between them. The CDR3 sequence is 16 residues long. Germline V CDR1 and CDR2: LGHDT, YNNKEL (reference sequence). CDR3 DNA sequence: TGTGCCAGCAGCCAAGTTTCCCGCGACGGGACCTACGAGCAGTACTTC. Translating it yields CASSQVSRDGTYEQYF.

J is TRBJ1-2 and V is TRBV6-2 or TRBV6-3; D not certain. The CDR3 sequence is 12 residues long. The germline CDR1 and CDR2 sequences are MNHEY and SVGEGT. The V and J ends lost 11 bases and 2 bases respectively, with 12 bases between them. The CDR3 protein is CASRALNYGYTF. CDR3 DNA: TGTGCCTCCCGGGCATTGAACTATGGCTACACCTTC.

V gene TRBV23-1 combines with J gene TRBJ2-7; D remains unclear. TRBV23-1 carries the ORF label, with uncertain function. The CDR3 contains 13 residues. The V end lost 4 bases, the J end lost 6 bases, and 13 bases lay between the germline ends. This CDR3 reads CASSPSPSPEQYV. CDR3 nucleotides: TGCGCCAGCAGTCCTTCTCCATCTCCCGAGCAGTACGTC.

The rearrangement links TRBV5-1 to TRBJ1-5, with D uncertain. Trimming removed 0 bases from V and 3 bases from J, with 13 bases in between. Germline lookup yields CDR1 SGHRS and CDR2 YFSETQ. CDR3 length equals 16 residues. In DNA, the CDR3 is TGCGCCAGCAGCTTGGTGCCCCTCGGGGACAATCAGCCCCAGCATTTT. Translation: CASSLVPLGDNQPQHF. The full variable domain, with the rest looked up from reference TRBV5-1 and TRBJ1-5, is KAGVTQTPRYLIKTRGQQVTLSCSPISGHRSVSWYQQTPGQGLQFLFEYFSETQRNKGNFPGRFSGRQFSNSRSEMNVSTLELGDSALYLCASSLVPLGDNQPQHFGDGTRLSIL.

The chain links TRBV10-3 to TRBJ2-7; 7 nucleotides agree with TRBD2. With 2 bases clipped from V and 6 bases from J, the junction kept 1 base outside the gene matches. The CDR3 is 12 amino acids. In germline, CDR1 is ENHRY, CDR2 SYGVKD. DNA for the CDR3: TGTGCCATCAGTGAGGGGGGGGTCGAGCAGTACGTC. Amino acid sequence: CAISEGGVEQYV.

This clonotype was seen only once. V and J are TRBV2 and TRBJ1-5; the D is unclear. The V gene's germline CDR1 is SNHLY and CDR2 FYNNEI. The germline V and J ends were trimmed by 1 base and 0 bases, with 7 bases remaining between them. The CDR3 is made up of 15 amino acids. The CDR3 is CASSEGRYSNQPQHF. CDR3 sequence (DNA): TGTGCCAGCAGTGAAGGGCGATATAGCAATCAGCCCCAGCATTTT.